This T cell receptor beta chain was recovered during a study of CD8+CD57+ T cells in acquired aplastic anemia. Remarks on this clonotype: The antigen remains unidentified.

Broader study findings: Around 29 CD8+ CDR3 sequences were shared between patients and controls.

Genomic DNA, the template, was used for profiling of the TCR beta VDJ and CDR3. TCRdb redid the calling of the reads with MiXCR, one entry per CDR3 protein. The sample includes under 350,000 distinct CDR3 sequences, 45% to 70% of them seen just once. The sequencing sample was made of sorted CD4+, CD8+, or CD8+CD57+ T cells (not recorded which) from PBMCs. This sequence was found in a human donor with severe aplastic anemia or a healthy control (not recorded which).

The CDR3 reads CAWSVPGNSNQPQHF. The CDR3 bases are TGTGCCTGGAGTGTCCCTGGGAATAGCAATCAGCCCCAGCATTTT. The J gene is TRBJ1-5, the V gene TRBV30; no definite D call. Germline loops: CDR1 GTSNPN, CDR2 SVGIG (reference sequence). There are 15 residues in the CDR3. Deletions cut 0 bases from V and 0 bases from J, with 9 bases between.